This T cell receptor beta chain was captured by sequencing in a study of early T cells in non-severe SARS-CoV-2 infection. Looking at the study overall: Sequenced material consisted of bulk RNA (from unsorted whole blood), and chains were unpaired. General study results and limits: The matching step, a VDJdb search, favored anti-spike CD8 responses and missed private and CD4 specificities.

Many counts were recorded for this clonotype. What it binds is not known. This CDR3 contains 17 residues. CDR1 ENHRY and CDR2 SYGVKD come from the germline V gene. V gave up 7 bases and J gave up 0 bases; unmatched junction bases: 10. cDNA molecules, individually, were tagged with unique molecular identifiers. Via MiXCR, TCRdb re-called the 5' RACE reads, giving one row per CDR3 protein. The data contain about 50,000 distinct CDR3 sequences, approximately 5.9% of them seen just once; the ten biggest clones take up approximately 5.6%. The specimen was whole blood, collected at baseline. The sequence came from an adult who was a healthcare worker with PCR-confirmed SARS-CoV-2 infection or an uninfected control (not recorded which). The chain has TRBV10-3 and TRBJ1-2; TRBD1 matches 11 bases. The chain's CDR3 is CAINGQGANLANYGYTF. CDR3 coding DNA: TGTGCCATCAATGGACAGGGGGCAAACTTAGCTAACTATGGCTACACCTTC.